Listed below are T cell receptor beta chains from one sample, sequenced in a study of shared T cell receptors in the human thymus. Sequencing was performed with immunoSEQ multiplex PCR; in TCRdb, only in-frame clones are kept and a portion is missing. The table shows 640,000 or so clones, with 87% occurring only once. These data also formed part of another study, on human thymus T cells.

The sample was thymocytes. The source is a boy in the first two years of life with a congenital heart defect. CDR3s include the opening cysteine and the closing phenylalanine or tryptophan. Fields, in order: D gene, J gene, V gene, clone size, CDR3 protein, CDR3 DNA. D genes are given only for firm matches. Expanded clones are given a class, and other clones once, few, many or no size at all.

D gene: NA; J gene: TRBJ2-3; V gene: TRBV18; clone size: NA; CDR3 protein: CASSPSVTDTQYF; CDR3 DNA: TGTGCCAGCTCCCCGTCGGTAACAGATACGCAGTATTTT
D gene: TRBD1; J gene: TRBJ1-2; V gene: TRBV30; clone size: NA; CDR3 protein: CAWSVRQGADYGYTF; CDR3 DNA: TGTGCCTGGAGTGTACGTCAGGGGGCGGACTATGGCTACACCTTC
D gene: NA; J gene: TRBJ1-6; V gene: TRBV2; clone size: few; CDR3 protein: CASSAAAISPLHF; CDR3 DNA: TGTGCCAGCAGTGCTGCCGCGATTTCACCCCTCCACTTT
D gene: NA; J gene: TRBJ1-4; V gene: TRBV6-6; clone size: NA; CDR3 protein: CASSTPGGGEKLFF; CDR3 DNA: TGTGCCAGCAGTACCCCGGGGGGAGGGGAAAAACTGTTTTTT
D gene: NA; J gene: TRBJ1-1; V gene: TRBV28; clone size: NA; CDR3 protein: CAQGGGNTEAFF; CDR3 DNA: TGTGCCCAAGGGGGGGGGAACACTGAAGCTTTCTTT
D gene: TRBD2; J gene: TRBJ2-7; V gene: TRBV4-3; clone size: NA; CDR3 protein: CASSQDLVAGRAGGPYYEQYF; CDR3 DNA: TGCGCCAGCAGCCAAGATTTGGTAGCGGGACGGGCGGGAGGCCCCTACTACGAGCAGTACTTC
D gene: TRBD1; J gene: TRBJ2-7; V gene: TRBV2; clone size: NA; CDR3 protein: CASSDGTGVSDEQYF; CDR3 DNA: TGTGCCAGCAGTGACGGGACAGGTGTATCGGACGAGCAGTACTTC
D gene: NA; J gene: TRBJ2-1; V gene: TRBV4-3; clone size: NA; CDR3 protein: CASSQDVVASFNEQFF; CDR3 DNA: TGCGCCAGCAGCCAAGACGTCGTGGCTAGTTTCAATGAGCAGTTCTTC
D gene: TRBD1; J gene: TRBJ1-1; V gene: TRBV18; clone size: NA; CDR3 protein: CASSPDGTAVGAFF; CDR3 DNA: TGTGCCAGCTCACCAGACGGGACAGCGGTGGGTGCTTTCTTT
D gene: TRBD1; J gene: TRBJ2-1; V gene: TRBV9; clone size: NA; CDR3 protein: CASSVYRDRIYNEQFF; CDR3 DNA: TGTGCCAGCAGCGTCTACCGGGACAGGATTTACAATGAGCAGTTCTTC
D gene: NA; J gene: TRBJ2-7; V gene: TRBV14; clone size: NA; CDR3 protein: CASSHETRGFIYEQYF; CDR3 DNA: TGTGCCAGCAGCCACGAGACTAGGGGCTTTATCTACGAGCAGTACTTC
D gene: NA; J gene: TRBJ1-2; V gene: TRBV4-1; clone size: NA; CDR3 protein: CASSPAGDYGYTF; CDR3 DNA: TGCGCCAGCAGCCCCGCCGGGGATTATGGCTACACCTTC
D gene: NA; J gene: TRBJ1-5; V gene: TRBV19; clone size: NA; CDR3 protein: CASSITGTYSNQPQHF; CDR3 DNA: TGTGCCAGTAGTATAACGGGGACTTATAGCAATCAGCCCCAGCATTTT
D gene: TRBD2; J gene: TRBJ2-5; V gene: TRBV4-3; clone size: NA; CDR3 protein: CASSQVPTSPETQYF; CDR3 DNA: TGCGCCAGCAGCCAAGTTCCGACTAGCCCAGAGACCCAGTACTTC
D gene: NA; J gene: TRBJ2-5; V gene: TRBV7-5; clone size: NA; CDR3 protein: CVRSGPRVETQYF; CDR3 DNA: TGTGTCAGAAGCGGACCGAGGGTGGAGACCCAGTACTTC
D gene: TRBD1; J gene: TRBJ2-5; V gene: TRBV5-1; clone size: NA; CDR3 protein: CASSFTGEPETQYF; CDR3 DNA: TGCGCCAGCAGCTTTACAGGGGAACCAGAGACCCAGTACTTC
D gene: TRBD1; J gene: TRBJ2-3; V gene: TRBV5-1; clone size: NA; CDR3 protein: CASTPRDSLPSSSTDTQYF; CDR3 DNA: TGCGCCAGCACCCCAAGGGACAGCCTACCATCCTCTAGCACAGATACGCAGTATTTT
D gene: NA; J gene: TRBJ2-2; V gene: TRBV28; clone size: NA; CDR3 protein: CASSLRLPTGELFF; CDR3 DNA: TGTGCCAGCAGTTTACGCCTACCAACCGGGGAGCTGTTTTTT
D gene: TRBD2; J gene: TRBJ2-1; V gene: TRBV6-5; clone size: once; CDR3 protein: CASSSGTSGSNEQFF; CDR3 DNA: TGTGCCAGCAGTTCCGGGACTAGCGGGAGCAATGAGCAGTTCTTC
D gene: TRBD1; J gene: TRBJ1-1; V gene: TRBV19; clone size: few; CDR3 protein: CASSIGPPSPGTGEPIGTEAFF; CDR3 DNA: TGTGCCAGTAGTATTGGGCCCCCAAGTCCCGGGACAGGGGAGCCAATAGGCACTGAAGCTTTCTTT
D gene: TRBD1; J gene: TRBJ2-7; V gene: TRBV7-9; clone size: NA; CDR3 protein: CASCSGTGPCEQYF; CDR3 DNA: TGTGCCAGCTGTTCCGGGACAGGGCCGTGCGAGCAGTACTTC
D gene: NA; J gene: TRBJ1-2; V gene: TRBV6-1; clone size: NA; CDR3 protein: CASSHLLQVNYGYTF; CDR3 DNA: TGTGCCAGCAGTCACCTTCTCCAGGTGAACTATGGCTACACCTTC
D gene: TRBD1; J gene: TRBJ2-1; V gene: TRBV27; clone size: NA; CDR3 protein: CASSLLQGKNNEQFF; CDR3 DNA: TGTGCCAGCAGTTTATTACAGGGGAAAAACAATGAGCAGTTCTTC
D gene: TRBD2; J gene: TRBJ2-1; V gene: TRBV10-1; clone size: NA; CDR3 protein: CASSDQTGTSRNGEQFF; CDR3 DNA: TGCGCCAGCAGTGACCAGACCGGGACTAGTCGGAACGGTGAGCAGTTCTTC
D gene: NA; J gene: TRBJ1-1; V gene: TRBV30; clone size: once; CDR3 protein: CAWSVRGKGGAFF; CDR3 DNA: TGTGCCTGGAGTGTACGGGGTAAAGGAGGGGCTTTCTTT